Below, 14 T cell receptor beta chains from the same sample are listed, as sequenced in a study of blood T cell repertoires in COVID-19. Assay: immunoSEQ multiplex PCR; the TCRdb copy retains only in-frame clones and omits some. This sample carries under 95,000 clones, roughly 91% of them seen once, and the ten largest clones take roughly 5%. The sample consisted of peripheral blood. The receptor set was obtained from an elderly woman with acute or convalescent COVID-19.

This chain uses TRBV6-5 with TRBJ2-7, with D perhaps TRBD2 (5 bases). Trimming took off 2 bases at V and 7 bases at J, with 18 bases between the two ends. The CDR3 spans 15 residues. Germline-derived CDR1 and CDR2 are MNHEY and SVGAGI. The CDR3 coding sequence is TGTGCCAGCAGTTACGGCGGGCGGAAACTAAAGGAGCAGTACTTC. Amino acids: CASSYGGRKLKEQYF.

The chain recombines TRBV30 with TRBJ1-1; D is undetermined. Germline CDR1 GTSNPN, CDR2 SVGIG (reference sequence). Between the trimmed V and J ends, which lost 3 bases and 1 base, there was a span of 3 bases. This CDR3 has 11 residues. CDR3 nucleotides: TGTGCCTGGAGACAGAACACTGAAGCTTTCTTT. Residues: CAWRQNTEAFF. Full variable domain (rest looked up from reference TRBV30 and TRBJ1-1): SQTIHQWPATLVQPVGSPLSLECTVEGTSNPNLYWYRQAAGRGLQLLFYSVGIGQISSEVPQNLSASRPQDRQFILSSKKLLLSDSGFYLCAWRQNTEAFFGQGTRLTVV.

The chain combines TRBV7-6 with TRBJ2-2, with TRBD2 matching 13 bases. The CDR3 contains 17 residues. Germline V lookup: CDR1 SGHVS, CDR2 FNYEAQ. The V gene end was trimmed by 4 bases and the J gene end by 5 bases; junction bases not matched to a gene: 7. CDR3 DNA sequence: TGTGCCAGCAGCTCCTTAACTAGCGGGGGGGCGACCGGGGAGCTGTTTTTT. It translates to CASSSLTSGGATGELFF.

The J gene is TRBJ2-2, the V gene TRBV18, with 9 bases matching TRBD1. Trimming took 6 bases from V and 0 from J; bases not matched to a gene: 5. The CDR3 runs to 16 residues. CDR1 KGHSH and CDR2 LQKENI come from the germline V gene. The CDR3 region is CASSPRTGANTGELFF. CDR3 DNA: TGTGCCAGCTCTCCTAGGACAGGGGCGAACACCGGGGAGCTGTTTTTT.

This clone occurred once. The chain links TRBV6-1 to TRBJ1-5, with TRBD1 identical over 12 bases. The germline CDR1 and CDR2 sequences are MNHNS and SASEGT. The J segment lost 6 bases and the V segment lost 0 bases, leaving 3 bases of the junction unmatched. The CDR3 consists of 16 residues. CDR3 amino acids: CASSEAGTGGGQPQHF. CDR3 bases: TGTGCCAGCAGTGAAGCGGGGACAGGGGGCGGTCAGCCCCAGCATTTT.

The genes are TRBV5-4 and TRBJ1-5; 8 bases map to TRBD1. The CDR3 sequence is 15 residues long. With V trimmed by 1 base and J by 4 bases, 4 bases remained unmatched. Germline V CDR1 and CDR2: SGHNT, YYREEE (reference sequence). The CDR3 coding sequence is TGTGCCAGCAGCTTGCGGACAGGGATTAATCAGCCCCAGCATTTT. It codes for CASSLRTGINQPQHF.

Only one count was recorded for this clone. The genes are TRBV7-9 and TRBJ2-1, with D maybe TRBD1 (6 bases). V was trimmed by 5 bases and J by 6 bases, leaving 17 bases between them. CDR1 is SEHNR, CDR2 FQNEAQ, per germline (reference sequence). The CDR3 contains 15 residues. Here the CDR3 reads CASSATGMGLNEQFF. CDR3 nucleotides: TGTGCCAGCAGCGCAACAGGGATGGGCCTCAATGAGCAGTTCTTC.

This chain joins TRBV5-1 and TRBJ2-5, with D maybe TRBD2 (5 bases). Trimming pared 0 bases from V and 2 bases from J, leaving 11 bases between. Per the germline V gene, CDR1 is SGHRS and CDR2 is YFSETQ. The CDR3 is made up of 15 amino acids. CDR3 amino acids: CASSLGSRTQETQYF. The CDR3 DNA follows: TGCGCCAGCAGCTTGGGCTCTCGGACTCAAGAGACCCAGTACTTC.

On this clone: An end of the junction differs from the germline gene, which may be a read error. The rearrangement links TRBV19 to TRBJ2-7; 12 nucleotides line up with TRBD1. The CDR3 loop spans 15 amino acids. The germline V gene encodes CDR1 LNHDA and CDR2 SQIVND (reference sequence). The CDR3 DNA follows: TGTGCCAGTCGCTCAACCGGGACAGGGGGCCCCCTGATAAACTTC. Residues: CASRSTGTGGPLINF.

This chain's CDR3 is CASSTSVSGSPLHF. In nucleotides, the CDR3 is TGTGCCAGTAGTACCAGCGTCTCTGGTTCACCCCTCCACTTT. This chain links TRBV19 with TRBJ1-6, with D hard to call. V lost 4 bases to trimming and J lost 9 bases, with 13 bases between them. The CDR3 loop spans 14 amino acids. From germline, CDR1 is LNHDA and CDR2 SQIVND (reference sequence).

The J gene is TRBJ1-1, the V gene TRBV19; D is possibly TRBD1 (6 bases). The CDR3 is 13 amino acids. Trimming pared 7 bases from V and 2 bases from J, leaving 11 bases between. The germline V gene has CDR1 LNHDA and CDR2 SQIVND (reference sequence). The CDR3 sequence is CASTDRFNTEAFF. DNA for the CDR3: TGTGCCAGTACCGACAGGTTCAACACTGAAGCTTTCTTT.

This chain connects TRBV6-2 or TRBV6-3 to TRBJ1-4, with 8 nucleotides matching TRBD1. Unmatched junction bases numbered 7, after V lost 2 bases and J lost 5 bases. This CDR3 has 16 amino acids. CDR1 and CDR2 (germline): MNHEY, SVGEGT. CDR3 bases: TGTGCCAGCAGTTACGCAGGGGGCGCAGTGAATGAAAAACTGTTTTTT. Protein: CASSYAGGAVNEKLFF.

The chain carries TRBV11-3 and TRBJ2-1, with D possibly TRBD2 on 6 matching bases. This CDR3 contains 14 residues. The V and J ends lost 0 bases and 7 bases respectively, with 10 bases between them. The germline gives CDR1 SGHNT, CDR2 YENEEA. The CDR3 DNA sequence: TGTGCCAGCAGCTTAGATGGGGGGTGGAATGAGCAGTTCTTC. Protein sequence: CASSLDGGWNEQFF.

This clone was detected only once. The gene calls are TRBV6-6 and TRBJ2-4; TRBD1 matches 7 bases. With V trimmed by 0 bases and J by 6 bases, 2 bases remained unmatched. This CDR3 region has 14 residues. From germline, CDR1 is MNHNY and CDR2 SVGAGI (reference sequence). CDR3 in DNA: TGTGCCAGCAGTTACTCGGGACAGATAAACATTCAGTACTTC. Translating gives CASSYSGQINIQYF.